Following are 26 T cell receptor beta chains from one sample sequenced in a study of T cells in Graves' hyperthyroidism and ophthalmopathy. RNA transcripts served as the template for amplifying TCR beta CDR3 regions. HTBI primers were used for first-round RT-PCR of the TCR CDR3. TCRdb analysed the multiplex PCR reads with MiXCR anew, one entry per CDR3 protein. This table holds about 350,000 distinct CDR3 sequences, 15% to 20% found once. Sequencing used blood. Source of these receptors: a woman in her 40s with Graves' ophthalmopathy.

This clonotype was counted many times. The gene calls are TRBV7-9 and TRBJ1-1; D possibly corresponds to TRBD1 (6 bases). This CDR3 is built from 15 residues. CDR1 SEHNR and CDR2 FQNEAQ come from the germline V gene (reference sequence). V lost 5 bases and J 0 bases, leaving 13 bases between the germline ends. The CDR3, as DNA: TGTGCCAGCAGCGGAACGGACAGCTTGAACACTGAAGCTTTCTTT. This codes for CASSGTDSLNTEAFF. The variable domain in full, with the rest retrieved from reference TRBV7-9 and TRBJ1-1, is DTGVSQNPRHKITKRGQNVTFRCDPISEHNRLYWYRQTLGQGPEFLTYFQNEAQLEKSRLLSDRFSAERPKGSFSTLEIQRTEQGDSAMYLCASSGTDSLNTEAFFGQGTRLTVV.

The rearrangement uses TRBV7-6 and TRBJ2-7, with 7 bases lining up with TRBD2. V lost 4 bases, J lost 6 bases, and 9 bases stayed unmatched. CDR1 SGHVS and CDR2 FNYEAQ come from the germline V gene. The CDR3 is 14 residues long. In nucleotides, the CDR3 is TGTGCCAGCAGCTCCGAAAGCGGGATCTCCGAGCAGTACTTC. Translating it yields CASSSESGISEQYF.

This clonotype was recorded many times. The chain carries TRBV6-2 or TRBV6-3 and TRBJ1-1, with D possibly matching TRBD1 (6 bases). Germline CDR1 is MNHEY and CDR2 is SVGEGT. V was cut by 5 bases and J by 3 bases, with 13 bases left in between. The CDR3 extends over 14 amino acids. CDR3 sequence: CASSLQGRDTEAFF. CDR3 nucleotide sequence: TGTGCCAGCAGTCTACAGGGTAGGGACACTGAAGCTTTCTTT.

This clonotype was observed at least ten times. This chain uses TRBV6-2 or TRBV6-3 with TRBJ1-5, with 8 bases that match TRBD1. With V trimmed by 2 bases and J by 7 bases, 1 base remained unmatched. The CDR3 runs to 13 residues. Germline V gene lookup returns CDR1 MNHEY and CDR2 SVGEGT. In DNA, the CDR3 is TGTGCCAGCAGTTACCGGGACAGGCAGCCCCAGCATTTT. Translating it yields CASSYRDRQPQHF.

Concerning this clonotype itself: An end of the junction differs from the germline gene, which may be a read error. This chain joins TRBV12-3 or TRBV12-4 and TRBJ1-2; D is uncertain. The CDR3 has 11 residues. The CDR3 sequence: CAIRSSSGYIF. The CDR3 DNA reads as TGTGCCATCAGATCGTCGAGTGGCTACATCTTC.

This clonotype was counted many times. DNA of the CDR3: TGTGCCAGCAGGTCGGGACTAGCGGCGTCCTACGAGCAGTACTTC. Translated: CASRSGLAASYEQYF. The J gene is TRBJ2-7, the V gene TRBV12-3 or TRBV12-4, with 11 positions matching TRBD2. V was clipped by 6 bases and J by 1 base; unmatched bases: 5. The CDR3 is 15 amino acids.

In DNA form, the CDR3 reads TGTGCCAGCAGATCAGGGACAGGAAGGTCTGGAAACACCATATATTTT. As protein: CASRSGTGRSGNTIYF. The gene calls are TRBV6-1 and TRBJ1-3, with 8 bases aligning to TRBD1. The CDR3 length is 16 residues. The germline gives CDR1 MNHNS, CDR2 SASEGT. V was clipped by 6 bases and J by 1 base; unmatched bases: 8.

This clonotype was recorded at least ten times. The chain joins TRBV6-2 or TRBV6-3 to TRBJ2-7; D unresolved. V was clipped by 0 bases and J by 0 bases, with 9 bases between them. The CDR3 contains 15 residues. Germline CDR1 is MNHEY and CDR2 is SVGEGT. CDR3 region: CASSYSRSLSYEQYF. The CDR3 DNA reads TGTGCCAGCAGTTACTCGCGGAGTCTCTCCTACGAGCAGTACTTC.

This clonotype has at least ten counts. The rearrangement uses TRBV11-2 and TRBJ2-5; 12 bases line up with TRBD2. The CDR3 has 16 amino acids. Trimming at V came to 3 bases and at J to 1 base, leaving 3 bases not matched to a gene. Germline assignment: CDR1 SGHAT and CDR2 FQNNGV. CDR3 nucleotide sequence: TGTGCCAGCAGCTTCTTACTAGCGGGGGGCCAAGAGACCCAGTACTTC. It encodes CASSFLLAGGQETQYF.

In its sample, this clonotype was seen many times. The chain couples TRBV6-4 to TRBJ2-3; perhaps D is TRBD1 or TRBD2 (5 bases each). V was trimmed by 5 bases and J by 1 base, leaving 25 bases between them. Germline V gene data show CDR1 as MRHNA and CDR2 as SNTAGT. The CDR3 runs to 19 residues. For the CDR3, the DNA is TGTGCCAGCAGTCTCCTGTTGGCGGCGACGGGACCAGGCACAGATACGCAGTATTTT. The encoded protein is CASSLLLAATGPGTDTQYF.

This clonotype appeared many times. V and J are TRBV28 and TRBJ2-7, with D uncertain. Germline V CDR1 and CDR2: MDHEN, SYDVKM. The CDR3 runs 13 residues. V was shortened by 7 bases and J by 3 bases, with 13 bases between the two germline ends. The chain's CDR3 is CASTDPLIYEQYF. In DNA form, the CDR3 reads TGTGCCAGCACCGACCCTTTGATCTACGAGCAGTACTTC.

This clonotype has a count of ten or more. This chain uses TRBV29-1 with TRBJ2-7, with 11 bases matching TRBD2. Losses at the gene ends were 7 bases for V and 10 bases for J; bases not matched to a gene: 12. Germline-derived CDR1 and CDR2 are SQVTM and ANQGSEA. This CDR3 has 13 amino acids. The chain's CDR3 is CSAALAGGTVQYF. For the CDR3, the DNA is TGCAGCGCTGCTTTAGCGGGAGGGACCGTTCAGTACTTC.

In this sample, this clonotype turned up many times. The rearrangement uses TRBV5-1 and TRBJ2-7; 9 bases align to TRBD1. V gave up 2 bases and J gave up 4 bases; unmatched junction bases: 10. This CDR3 contains 16 residues. Per the germline V gene, CDR1 is SGHRS and CDR2 is YFSETQ. The CDR3 loop reads CASSFGRRTGAYEQYF. CDR3 DNA: TGCGCCAGCAGCTTCGGAAGGAGGACAGGGGCGTACGAGCAGTACTTC.

A few counts support this clonotype. This chain uses TRBV5-1 with TRBJ2-5; D might be TRBD2 (6 bases). V gave up 5 bases and J gave up 2 bases, with 13 bases separating them. This CDR3 is 14 amino acids long. Looked up from germline, CDR1 is SGHRS and CDR2 is YFSETQ. The CDR3 DNA reads TGCGCCAGCAGACAGCCGGGAGTACAAGAGACCCAGTACTTC. Its translation is CASRQPGVQETQYF.

This clonotype was detected many times. The chain links TRBV6-5 to TRBJ1-1; 8 nucleotides align to TRBD1. The germline V gene encodes CDR1 MNHEY and CDR2 SVGAGI. The CDR3 sequence is 13 residues long. V was pared by 5 bases and J by 9 bases, with 8 bases of the junction left unmatched. CDR3 coding DNA: TGTGCCAGCAGTCGGTCAACAGGGGGTAAAGCTTTCTTT. As protein: CASSRSTGGKAFF.

The table lists this clonotype with many counts. The J gene is TRBJ1-1, the V gene TRBV28; D may be TRBD1 (5 bases). This CDR3 has 15 residues. Per germline, CDR1 MDHEN and CDR2 SYDVKM. The V and J ends lost 1 base and 7 bases respectively, with 16 bases between them. CDR3 residues: CASSLFHGLTDEAFF. DNA of the CDR3: TGTGCCAGCAGTTTATTCCACGGGCTGACAGATGAAGCTTTCTTT.

A single count supports this clonotype. This may be a read error, as it is one base from a much larger clone. The CDR3 loop is CAISYSRGGGAFF. CDR3 sequence (DNA): TGTGCCATCAGTTACTCCAGGGGCGGAGGAGCTTTCTTT. The chain has TRBV6-2 or TRBV6-3 and TRBJ1-1, with a possible D match to TRBD1 (6 bases). This CDR3 comprises 13 residues. Germline V gene lookup returns CDR1 MNHEY and CDR2 SVGEGT.

In this sample, this clonotype turned up many times. The rearrangement joins TRBV6-2 or TRBV6-3 to TRBJ1-2; D uncertain. V was shortened by 2 bases and J by 4 bases, with 23 bases between the two germline ends. Per germline, CDR1 MNHEY and CDR2 SVGEGT. The CDR3 has 18 amino acids. The CDR3 coding sequence is TGTGCCAGCAGTTACCCGACCCGCCGGAGGGCCGACATCTATGGCTACACCTTC. It yields the protein CASSYPTRRRADIYGYTF.

This clonotype occurred a few times. CDR3 sequence reads: CASSQEGPGSGNTIYF. The DNA for the CDR3 is TGTGCCAGCAGCCAAGAAGGACCCGGCTCTGGAAACACCATATATTTT. The chain joins TRBV11-1 to TRBJ1-3; no clear D. V gave up 5 bases and J gave up 0 bases, with 14 bases separating them. The CDR3 contains 16 residues. Germline values: CDR1 SGHAT, CDR2 FQDESV (reference sequence).

This clonotype was seen only a few times. V is TRBV12-3 or TRBV12-4 and J is TRBJ2-7; D is unresolved. The CDR3 sequence is 14 residues long. V was clipped by 5 bases and J by 9 bases, with 20 bases between them. CDR3 in amino acids: CASSRVASSSWQYF. DNA of the CDR3: TGTGCCAGCAGTCGCGTGGCTTCATCCTCTTGGCAGTACTTC.

The sample holds many counts of this clonotype. V and J are TRBV28 and TRBJ1-2, with D possibly being TRBD1 (5 bases). The V gene's germline CDR1 is MDHEN and CDR2 SYDVKM. V dropped 2 bases and J dropped 3 bases, with 10 bases sitting between them. The CDR3 has 14 amino acids. The DNA of the CDR3 is TGTGCCAGCAGTTTAACTCAGGGTGACTATGGCTACACCTTC. Encoded protein: CASSLTQGDYGYTF.

This clonotype was seen repeatedly, ten times or more. The gene calls are TRBV6-4 and TRBJ2-5; the D is unclear. The V gene's germline CDR1 is MRHNA and CDR2 SNTAGT. The V and J ends lost 6 bases and 2 bases respectively, with 13 bases between them. The CDR3 runs to 14 residues. The CDR3 DNA reads as TGTGCCAGCAGCGATGGCGCAGAACAAGAGACCCAGTACTTC. Translation: CASSDGAEQETQYF.

Comment on this clonotype: The missing conserved phenylalanine or tryptophan at the end of this CDR3 makes a read error likely. The genes are TRBV28 and TRBJ1-2; D remains ambiguous. The CDR3 sequence is 13 residues long. Trimming stripped 5 bases from V and 0 bases from J, with 7 bases between. Per the germline V gene, CDR1 is MDHEN and CDR2 is SYDVKM. In nucleotides, the CDR3 is TGTGCCAGCAGTCTGCCCCCTAACTATGGCTACACCATC. Its translation is CASSLPPNYGYTI.

The chain links TRBV3-1 to TRBJ2-2; the D gene is possibly TRBD2 (5 bases). This CDR3 comprises 15 residues. CDR1 and CDR2 from the germline V gene are LGHDT and YNNKEL (reference sequence). V was pared by 1 base and J by 6 bases, with 12 bases between. The CDR3 sequence: CASSQGGPWAGELFF. The CDR3 DNA is TGTGCCAGCAGCCAAGGAGGGCCATGGGCCGGGGAGCTGTTTTTT.

This clonotype has at least ten counts. V is TRBV6-1 and J is TRBJ2-7, with D perhaps TRBD2 (5 bases). Germline CDR1 reads MNHNS; CDR2 reads SASEGT. The CDR3 covers 13 residues. Trimming cost V 2 bases and J 2 bases, with 7 bases left between them. CDR3 region: CASSERDTYEQYF. CDR3 DNA sequence: TGTGCCAGCAGTGAACGGGATACCTACGAGCAGTACTTC.

This clonotype came up many times. V gene TRBV20-1 combines with J gene TRBJ2-5; D possibly matches TRBD1 or TRBD2 (5 bases each). V lost 7 bases, J lost 4 bases, and 13 bases lay in between. The CDR3 covers 12 residues. The germline CDR1 and CDR2 sequences are DFQATT and SNEGSKA (reference sequence). This chain's CDR3 is CSGGSGGETQYF. CDR3 DNA sequence: TGCAGTGGGGGGAGTGGGGGAGAGACCCAGTACTTC.